This TCR beta chain was recorded in a study of blood T cell repertoires in COVID-19. Study at large: Acute and convalescent COVID-19 samples came from the United States, Italy and Spain. T cells, B-cell-depleted T cells, or PBMCs provided the cDNA or gDNA that served as material.

This clone was observed a handful of times. As processed by the authors: Amplified reference gene primers provided the basis for estimating nucleated cell counts. Profiled with immunoSEQ multiplex PCR; TCRdb holds only in-frame clones, not every one. V, J and clone size are taken as reported in that table, and D and trimming were inferred from the DNA itself. Of 150,000 to 200,000 clones listed, around 84% are singletons. The V gene end was trimmed by 4 bases and the J gene end by 3 bases; junction bases not matched to a gene: 5. From germline, CDR1 is MRHNA and CDR2 SNTAGT. The CDR3 has 16 residues. The source is a man aged 25-40 years with active or convalescent COVID-19. The chain carries TRBV6-4 and TRBJ2-6, with 8 bases aligning to TRBD1. Input material: peripheral blood. The CDR3 nucleotides are TGTGCCAGCAGTGTCTCAGGGGGCGGTGGGGCCAACGTCCTGACTTTC. Protein sequence: CASSVSGGGGANVLTF.